This is a list of T cell receptor beta chains from one sample in a study of blood T cell repertoires in COVID-19. The assay was immunoSEQ multiplex PCR, and TCRdb's table has in-frame clones only and misses some. The table includes tens of thousands of clones, approximately 86% detected once. The sequencing sample was made of peripheral blood. These receptors all come from a man aged 45-60 years with active COVID-19. CDR3s include the opening cysteine and the closing phenylalanine or tryptophan. Each record gives: clone size, J gene, V gene, D gene, CDR3 DNA, CDR3 protein. The D gene is left open where the match is weak. Part of the rows lack a size; the others show once, few, many or a class for expanded clones.

. | TRBJ2-7 | TRBV7-6 | TRBD2 | TGTGCCAGCAGCTTAGGCCAAGCGGGGGAGAACGAGCAGTACTTC | CASSLGQAGENEQYF
. | TRBJ2-1 | TRBV4-3 | TRBD2 | TGCGCCAGCAGCCAAGATCGAGCGGGAGTTCCTGAGCAGTTCTTC | CASSQDRAGVPEQFF
. | TRBJ1-3 | TRBV12-3/TRBV12-4 | . | TGTGCCAGCAGTTTGTACTCTGGAAACACCATATATTTT | CASSLYSGNTIYF
. | TRBJ2-7 | TRBV7-2 | TRBD2 | TGTGCCAGCAGCCCCTGGGGACTAGCGGGGTTTTACGAGCAGTACTTC | CASSPWGLAGFYEQYF
. | TRBJ2-1 | TRBV6-5 | TRBD2 | TGTGCCAGCACTCAGAGCGGGGGGGCCTATGAGCAGTTCTTC | CASTQSGGAYEQFF
. | TRBJ1-1 | TRBV10-3 | TRBD1 | TGTGCCATCAGCCGGACAGGGCTAATGAACACTGAAGCTTTCTTT | CAISRTGLMNTEAFF
once | TRBJ1-2 | TRBV19 | . | TGTGCCAGTAGTATATCTCCAGGGCCCTATGGCTACACCTTC | CASSISPGPYGYTF
. | TRBJ1-5 | TRBV11-3 | . | TGTGCCAGCAGCTTAGGACAGGGCAATCAGCCCCAGCATTTT | CASSLGQGNQPQHF
. | TRBJ1-2 | TRBV4-1 | . | TGCGCCAGCAGTCTTTCGCCGGGACAATCTTCGGATGGCTACACCTTC | CASSLSPGQSSDGYTF
. | TRBJ2-2 | TRBV19 | TRBD1 | TGTGCCAGTAGTATTTTGGGACAGGTCGGCCAAGGGGAGCTGTTTTTT | CASSILGQVGQGELFF
. | TRBJ2-7 | TRBV7-2 | TRBD1 | TGTGCCAGCAGCGGGGGACAGGGCTACGAGCAGTACTTC | CASSGGQGYEQYF
. | TRBJ2-7 | TRBV6-2/TRBV6-3 | TRBD1 | TGTGCCAGCAGTTACCGGACAGGGGTCTACGAGCAGTACTTC | CASSYRTGVYEQYF
. | TRBJ1-1 | TRBV5-1 | . | TGCGCCAGCAGCTTACAGACAGGCCTGAACACTGAAGCTTTCTTT | CASSLQTGLNTEAFF
. | TRBJ1-3 | TRBV2 | . | TGTGCCAGCACTCCCCAGGGGTACTCTGGAAACACCATATATTTT | CASTPQGYSGNTIYF
. | TRBJ2-7 | TRBV10-2 | . | TGCGCCAGCAGTGAGGCGTCGATAACCTACGAGCAGTACTTC | CASSEASITYEQYF
. | TRBJ2-5 | TRBV7-2 | . | TGTGCCAGCAGCTTATCTCTCGGGGAGACCCAGTACTTC | CASSLSLGETQYF
few | TRBJ2-1 | TRBV6-1 | TRBD2 | TGTGCCAGCAGTGACGCGGGGGGGGTCAATGAGCAGTTCTTC | CASSDAGGVNEQFF
. | TRBJ1-5 | TRBV14 | . | TGTGCCAGCAGCCAAGGGGGGGGCAATCAGCCCCAGCATTTT | CASSQGGGNQPQHF
once | TRBJ2-4 | TRBV7-9 | TRBD2 | TGTGCCAGCAGCCCAACGGGAGGAGCCAAAAACATTCAGTACTTC | CASSPTGGAKNIQYF
. | TRBJ2-7 | TRBV24-1 | . | TGTGCCACCAGTGATGTGCTTCAGGGGGGAGTGTACGAGCAGTACTTC | CATSDVLQGGVYEQYF
. | TRBJ2-5 | TRBV7-3 | . | TGTGCCAGCAGCTTAACGGGAGGCCTAGAGACCCAGTACTTC | CASSLTGGLETQYF
. | TRBJ2-2 | TRBV4-2 | . | TGTGCCAGCAGCCAAAGAGCAGGATTGAACACCGGGGAGCTGTTTTTT | CASSQRAGLNTGELFF
few | TRBJ2-3 | TRBV5-1 | TRBD2 | TGCGCCAGCAGCACTGCGACTAGCCACTCTCGGGATACGCAGTATTTT | CASSTATSHSRDTQYF
. | TRBJ2-1 | TRBV5-5 | TRBD2 | TGTGCCAGCAGCTTGGCCGTGGGAGGGTACAATGAGCAGTTCTTC | CASSLAVGGYNEQFF
. | TRBJ1-5 | TRBV7-9 | . | TGTGCCAGCAGCTTAGGCGGCGGGGTTCAGCCCCAGCATTTT | CASSLGGGVQPQHF
. | TRBJ2-4 | TRBV2 | TRBD2 | TGTGCCAGCGGGGAGGGCATCCAAAACATTCAGTACTTC | CASGEGIQNIQYF
. | TRBJ2-7 | TRBV21-1 | . | TGTGCCAGCAGCAAAGAGATAAGCGGGGACAGGGCCGACGAGTGCGAGCAGTACTTC | CASSKEISGDRADECEQYF
. | TRBJ1-2 | TRBV14 | TRBD1 | TGTGCCAGCAGCCCGGGGGGACAGGCCTCTATTGGCTACACCTTC | CASSPGGQASIGYTF
. | TRBJ2-7 | TRBV21-1 | . | TGTGCCAGCAGCAAAGGTCAGGGGGGTTACGAGCAGTACTTC | CASSKGQGGYEQYF
. | TRBJ2-5 | TRBV4-1 | TRBD1 | TGCGCCAGCAGCCAAGTGCGGACAGGGTCGGAGACCCAGTACTTC | CASSQVRTGSETQYF
. | TRBJ1-2 | TRBV5-1 | . | TGCGCCAGCAGCTCCGACGGCGGGTATGGCTACACCTTC | CASSSDGGYGYTF
once | TRBJ2-1 | TRBV11-2 | . | TGTGCCAGCAGCACCCGCGGAAGGACTACTCAAAACAATGAGCAGTTCTTC | CASSTRGRTTQNNEQFF
. | TRBJ2-2 | TRBV3-1/TRBV3-2 | TRBD1 | TGTGCCAGCAGCCCACTCGACAGGGGATACACCGGGGAGCTGTTTTTT | CASSPLDRGYTGELFF
. | TRBJ1-2 | TRBV10-2 | . | TGCGCCAGCACCTTAGACAGGAACTATGGCTACACCTTC | CASTLDRNYGYTF
. | TRBJ2-2 | TRBV7-8 | . | TGTGCCAGCAGCCAAATATCGACCGGGGAGCTGTTTTTT | CASSQISTGELFF
. | TRBJ2-2 | TRBV5-1 | . | TGCGCCAGCAGGGCTGGGGAGAGAACCGGGGAGCTGTTTTTT | CASRAGERTGELFF
. | TRBJ1-2 | TRBV5-4 | . | TGTGCCAGCAGCTTGTCAGAGGCTTACTATGGCTACACCTTC | CASSLSEAYYGYTF
. | TRBJ1-1 | TRBV18 | . | TGTGCCAGCTCACCGACAGTTAACACTGAAGCTTTCTTT | CASSPTVNTEAFF
. | TRBJ2-3 | TRBV12-2 | . | TGTGCAAGTCGCTTCCTAAGCGGGAGTTGCGGGGGGGCCGTAGATACGCAGTATTTT | CASRFLSGSCGGAVDTQYF
. | TRBJ2-1 | TRBV5-1 | . | TGCGCCAGCAGCTTTAGCGTTAGCTCCTACAATGAGCAGTTCTTC | CASSFSVSSYNEQFF
. | TRBJ1-3 | TRBV20-1 | . | TGCAGTGCTAGTACAGGGGGAAACACCATATATTTT | CSASTGGNTIYF
. | TRBJ2-6 | TRBV14 | TRBD1 | TGTGCCAGCAGCCCGTGGACAGGGAAAAGCTCTGGGGCCAACGTCCTGACTTTC | CASSPWTGKSSGANVLTF
once | TRBJ2-3 | TRBV5-4 | TRBD2 | TGTGCCAGCAGCACGGCAGCGGGACTCACAGATACGCAGTATTTT | CASSTAAGLTDTQYF
. | TRBJ2-5 | TRBV30 | . | TGTGCCTGGAGGGCTCAAGGGGCCGGGACCCAGTACTTC | CAWRAQGAGTQYF
. | TRBJ2-5 | TRBV7-9 | TRBD2 | TGTGCCAGCAGCTTAGGGACTAGCGGGGGTCAAGAGACCCAGTACTTC | CASSLGTSGGQETQYF
. | TRBJ1-2 | TRBV25-1 | TRBD1 | TGTGCCAGCAGTGACGGACAGGCAATCTATGGCTACACCTTC | CASSDGQAIYGYTF
. | TRBJ2-4 | TRBV5-1 | . | TGCGCCAGCAGCCAGGGGAAGGTTGTCAAAAACATTCAGTACTTC | CASSQGKVVKNIQYF
. | TRBJ2-7 | TRBV27 | . | TGTGCCAGCAGTGGCTCAGATGGAGTCTACGAGCAGTACTTC | CASSGSDGVYEQYF
few | TRBJ2-6 | TRBV6-2/TRBV6-3 | TRBD1 | TGTGCCAGCAGTTACAGGACAGGCCAACGCTCTGGGGCCAACGTCCTGACTTTC | CASSYRTGQRSGANVLTF
once | TRBJ2-3 | TRBV19 | . | TGTGCCAGTAGTCAGGGCCGAGATACGCAGTATTTT | CASSQGRDTQYF
. | TRBJ1-2 | TRBV12-3/TRBV12-4 | . | TGTGCCAGCACCGCCACTAGCCATGGCTACACCTTC | CASTATSHGYTF
. | TRBJ2-7 | TRBV2 | TRBD1 | TGTGCCAGCGGTCGGGACAGGGTCTACGAGCAGTACTTC | CASGRDRVYEQYF
. | TRBJ1-5 | TRBV19 | TRBD1 | TGTGCCAGTAGTATGAAGGGACAGAACAATCAGCCCCAGCATTTT | CASSMKGQNNQPQHF
few | TRBJ2-5 | TRBV2 | TRBD2 | TGTGCCAGCAGCGGGGGGACTAGTTCGTTTCCAGAGACCCAGTACTTC | CASSGGTSSFPETQYF
many | TRBJ1-5 | TRBV12-3/TRBV12-4 | . | TGTGCCAGCAGTTTATTGTGGGCTCAGCCCCAGCATTTT | CASSLLWAQPQHF
. | TRBJ1-6 | TRBV5-1 | TRBD1 | TGCGCCAGCAGCTTGGCCCAAACAGGGGGAAATAATTCACCCCTCCACTTT | CASSLAQTGGNNSPLHF
. | TRBJ2-7 | TRBV18 | TRBD1 | TGTGCCAGCTCACGCACAGGGGCCCCGGAAAGCGAGCAGTACTTC | CASSRTGAPESEQYF
. | TRBJ2-7 | TRBV18 | TRBD2 | TGTGCCAGCTCGCCGACTAGCGGGTCCTACGAGCAGTACTTC | CASSPTSGSYEQYF